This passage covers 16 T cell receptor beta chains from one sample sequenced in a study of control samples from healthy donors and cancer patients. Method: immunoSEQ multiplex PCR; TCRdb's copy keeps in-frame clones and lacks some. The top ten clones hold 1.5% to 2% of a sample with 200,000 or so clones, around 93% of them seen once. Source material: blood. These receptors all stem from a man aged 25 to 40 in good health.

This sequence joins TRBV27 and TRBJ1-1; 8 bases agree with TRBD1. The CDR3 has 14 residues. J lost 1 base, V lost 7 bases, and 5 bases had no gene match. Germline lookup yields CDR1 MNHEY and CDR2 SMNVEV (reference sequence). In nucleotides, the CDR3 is TGTGCCAGCAACCCAGGGGGCCCGAACACTGAAGCTTTCTTT. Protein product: CASNPGGPNTEAFF.

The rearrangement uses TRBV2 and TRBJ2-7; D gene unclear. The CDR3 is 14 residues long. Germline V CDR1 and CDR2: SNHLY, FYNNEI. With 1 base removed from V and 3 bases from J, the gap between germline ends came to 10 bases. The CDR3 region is CASSEGLINYEQYF. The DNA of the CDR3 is TGTGCCAGCAGTGAAGGCCTAATCAACTACGAGCAGTACTTC. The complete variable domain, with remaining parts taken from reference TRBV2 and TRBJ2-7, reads EPEVTQTPSHQVTQMGQEVILRCVPISNHLYFYWYRQILGQKVEFLVSFYNNEISEKSEIFDDQFSVERPDGSNFTLKIRSTKLEDSAMYFCASSEGLINYEQYFGPGTRLTVT.

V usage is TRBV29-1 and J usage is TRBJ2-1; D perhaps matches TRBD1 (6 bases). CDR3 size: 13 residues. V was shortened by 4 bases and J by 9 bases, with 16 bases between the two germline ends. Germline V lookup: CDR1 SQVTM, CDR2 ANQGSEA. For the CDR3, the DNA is TGCAGCGTTGTTGGGCAGGGGTACGGTGAGCAGTTCTTC. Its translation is CSVVGQGYGEQFF.

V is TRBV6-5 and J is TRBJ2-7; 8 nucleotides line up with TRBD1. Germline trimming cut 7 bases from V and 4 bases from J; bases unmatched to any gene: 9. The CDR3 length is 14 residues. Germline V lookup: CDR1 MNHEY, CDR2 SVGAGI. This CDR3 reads CASTPGQVPYEQYF. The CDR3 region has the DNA TGTGCCAGCACCCCGGGACAGGTACCTTACGAGCAGTACTTC.

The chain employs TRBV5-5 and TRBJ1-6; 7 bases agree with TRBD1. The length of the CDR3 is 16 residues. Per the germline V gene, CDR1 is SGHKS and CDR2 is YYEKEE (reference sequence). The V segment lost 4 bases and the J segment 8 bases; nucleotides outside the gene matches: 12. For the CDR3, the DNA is TGTGCCAGCAGCCGTAGCAGGGACAGTCCCGATTCACCCCTCCACTTT. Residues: CASSRSRDSPDSPLHF. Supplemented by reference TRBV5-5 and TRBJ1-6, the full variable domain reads DAGVTQSPTHLIKTRGQQVTLRCSPISGHKSVSWYQQVLGQGPQFIFQYYEKEERGRGNFPDRFSARQFPNYSSELNVNALLLGDSALYLCASSRSRDSPDSPLHFGNGTRLTVT.

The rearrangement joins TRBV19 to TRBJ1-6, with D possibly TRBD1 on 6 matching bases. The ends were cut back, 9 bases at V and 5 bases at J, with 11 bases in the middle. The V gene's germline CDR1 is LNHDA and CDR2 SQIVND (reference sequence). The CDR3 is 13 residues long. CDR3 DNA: TGTGCCAGCAGACAGGTCGATAATTCACCCCTCCACTTT. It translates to CASRQVDNSPLHF.

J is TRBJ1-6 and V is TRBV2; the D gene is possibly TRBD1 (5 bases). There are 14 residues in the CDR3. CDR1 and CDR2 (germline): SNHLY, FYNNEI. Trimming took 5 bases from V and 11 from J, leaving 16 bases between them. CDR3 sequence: CASSNLGGIAPLHF. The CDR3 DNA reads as TGTGCCAGCAGTAACCTGGGGGGTATTGCACCCCTCCACTTT. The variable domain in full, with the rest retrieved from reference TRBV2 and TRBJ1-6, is EPEVTQTPSHQVTQMGQEVILRCVPISNHLYFYWYRQILGQKVEFLVSFYNNEISEKSEIFDDQFSVERPDGSNFTLKIRSTKLEDSAMYFCASSNLGGIAPLHFGNGTRLTVT.

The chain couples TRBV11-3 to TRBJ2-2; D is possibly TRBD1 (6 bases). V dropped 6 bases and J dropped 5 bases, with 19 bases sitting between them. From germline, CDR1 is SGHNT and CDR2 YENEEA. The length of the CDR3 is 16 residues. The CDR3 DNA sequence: TGTGCCAGCAGTCCCTCCCTAGTTCAGGGGACCGGGGAGCTGTTTTTT. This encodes CASSPSLVQGTGELFF.

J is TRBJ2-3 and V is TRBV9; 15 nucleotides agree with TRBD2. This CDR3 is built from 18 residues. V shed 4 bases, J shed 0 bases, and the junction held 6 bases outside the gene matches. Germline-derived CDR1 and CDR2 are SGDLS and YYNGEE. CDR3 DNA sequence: TGTGCCAGCAGCCCCGGACTAGCGGGGGGGCCGAGCACAGATACGCAGTATTTT. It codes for CASSPGLAGGPSTDTQYF. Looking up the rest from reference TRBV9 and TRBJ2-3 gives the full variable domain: DSGVTQTPKHLITATGQRVTLRCSPRSGDLSVYWYQQSLDQGLQFLIQYYNGEERAKGNILERFSAQQFPDLHSELNLSSLELGDSALYFCASSPGLAGGPSTDTQYFGPGTRLTVL.

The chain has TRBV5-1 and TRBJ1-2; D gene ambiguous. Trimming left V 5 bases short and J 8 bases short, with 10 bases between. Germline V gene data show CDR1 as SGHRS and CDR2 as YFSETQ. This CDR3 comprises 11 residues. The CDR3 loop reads CASRQQRGYTF. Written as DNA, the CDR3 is TGCGCCAGCAGGCAGCAGCGAGGCTACACCTTC.

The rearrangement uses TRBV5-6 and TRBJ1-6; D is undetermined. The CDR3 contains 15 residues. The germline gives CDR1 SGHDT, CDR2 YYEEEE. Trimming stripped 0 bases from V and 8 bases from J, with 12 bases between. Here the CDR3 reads CASSLGMTGYSPLHF. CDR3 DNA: TGTGCCAGCAGCTTGGGTATGACGGGATATTCACCCCTCCACTTT.

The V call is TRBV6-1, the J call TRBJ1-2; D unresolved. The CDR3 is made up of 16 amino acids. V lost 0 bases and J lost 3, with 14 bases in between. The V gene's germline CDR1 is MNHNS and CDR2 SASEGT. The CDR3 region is CASSEAGRPEHYGYTF. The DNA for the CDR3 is TGTGCCAGCAGTGAAGCGGGAAGGCCGGAGCACTATGGCTACACCTTC.

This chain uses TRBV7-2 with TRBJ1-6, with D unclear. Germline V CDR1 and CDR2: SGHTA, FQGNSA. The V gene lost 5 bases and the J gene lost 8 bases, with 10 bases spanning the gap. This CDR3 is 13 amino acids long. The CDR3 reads CASSATTYSPLHF. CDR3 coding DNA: TGTGCCAGCAGCGCGACCACTTATTCACCCCTCCACTTT.

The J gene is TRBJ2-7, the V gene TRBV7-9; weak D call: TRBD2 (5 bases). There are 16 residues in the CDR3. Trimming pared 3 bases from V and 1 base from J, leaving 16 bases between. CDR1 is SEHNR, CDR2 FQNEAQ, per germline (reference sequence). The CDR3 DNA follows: TGTGCCAGCAGCTTCCGTAGGTACGGGGAATCCTACGAGCAGTACTTC. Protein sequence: CASSFRRYGESYEQYF.

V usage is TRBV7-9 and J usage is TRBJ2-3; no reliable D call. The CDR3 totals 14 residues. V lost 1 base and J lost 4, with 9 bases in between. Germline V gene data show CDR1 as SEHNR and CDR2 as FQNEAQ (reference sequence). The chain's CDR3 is CASSLEGIADTQYF. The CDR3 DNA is TGTGCCAGCAGCTTAGAGGGAATTGCAGATACGCAGTATTTT. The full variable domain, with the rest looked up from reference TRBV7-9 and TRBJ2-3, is DTGVSQNPRHKITKRGQNVTFRCDPISEHNRLYWYRQTLGQGPEFLTYFQNEAQLEKSRLLSDRFSAERPKGSFSTLEIQRTEQGDSAMYLCASSLEGIADTQYFGPGTRLTVL.

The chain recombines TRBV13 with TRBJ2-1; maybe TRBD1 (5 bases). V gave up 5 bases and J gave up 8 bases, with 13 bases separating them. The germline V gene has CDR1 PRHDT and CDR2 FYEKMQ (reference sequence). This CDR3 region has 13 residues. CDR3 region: CASSPVQGDEQFF. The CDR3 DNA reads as TGTGCCAGCAGCCCCGTGCAGGGCGATGAGCAGTTCTTC.